This TCR beta chain originates from a study of cytomegalovirus exposure and HLA in healthy donors. Data came from immunoSEQ multiplex PCR; TCRdb stores just in-frame clones and leaves some out. The table has approximately 190,000 clones, around four fifths seen once. In this sample, this clone is medium-sized. The source material was PBMCs. This sequence was found in a man aged 18-30 years in good health and CMV-seropositive.

The DNA of the CDR3 is TGTGCCAGCAGTCCTGGCCTAGGGGGCACAGATACGCAGTATTTT. It specifies CASSPGLGGTDTQYF. This sequence joins TRBV7-3 and TRBJ2-3, with D possibly TRBD1 on 5 matching bases. Germline V gene data show CDR1 as SGHTA and CDR2 as FQGTGA. The CDR3 has 15 amino acids. Between the trimmed V and J ends, which lost 6 bases and 1 base, there was a span of 14 bases.